This is a list of T cell receptor beta chains from one sample in a study of CD8 T cells in ankylosing spondylitis. TCRdb reprocessed the 5' RACE reads via MiXCR and lists one record per CDR3 protein. Of 100,000 to 150,000 distinct CDR3 sequences listed, 7% to 10% are singletons. What was sequenced was blood, either unsorted or a sorted T cell fraction (not recorded which). Receptors originate from a male donor with ankylosing spondylitis or in good health (not recorded which). Each CDR3 is given without its conserved first and last residue.

j_call v_call cdr3_aa
TRBJ2-5 TRBV4-3 ASSQDQGSKETQY
TRBJ2-1 TRBV12-3/TRBV12-4 ASSSPGTSGLNEQF
TRBJ2-1 TRBV7-2 ASLGASGRAGEQF
TRBJ2-1 TRBV7-2 ASSLLALQNEQF
TRBJ2-7 TRBV7-2 ASSLAHSTYEQY
TRBJ2-5 TRBV7-2 ASSLTRGKETQY
TRBJ1-1 TRBV7-3 ASSIGTGGFRDTEAF
TRBJ2-3 TRBV20-1 CARAEEGLSTDTQY
TRBJ2-7 TRBV5-1 ASSLQGTYEQY
TRBJ2-5 TRBV5-5 ASSLVETQETQY
TRBJ1-1 TRBV28 ASSLFVRSAEAF
TRBJ1-1 TRBV28 ASSLLGTGIWNTEAF
TRBJ2-7 TRBV4-1 ASSQIVGLPSYEQY
TRBJ2-7 TRBV12-3/TRBV12-4 ASSFRGDRVFRIEQY
TRBJ2-7 TRBV5-1 ASSLAGGGSSYEQY
TRBJ2-2 TRBV28 ASSLAGANTGELF
TRBJ2-1 TRBV20-1 SFRGYAGGRLNEQF
TRBJ2-1 TRBV4-2 ASSQAAVGAGSEQF
TRBJ2-7 TRBV4-1 ASSQAPFPGSSGRLVPYEQY
TRBJ1-5 TRBV7-2 ASSLGLTVSNQPQH
TRBJ2-1 TRBV7-3 ASSRTSGNHNEQF
TRBJ1-1 TRBV27 ASSLSGGLNTEAF
TRBJ2-7 TRBV5-1 ASSWGTTYEQY
TRBJ1-1 TRBV18 ASSLAFRGFGTEAF
TRBJ2-5 TRBV27 ASSRVQTLAGAQRETQY
TRBJ2-2 TRBV20-1 SATRLATDTGELF
TRBJ1-5 TRBV12-3/TRBV12-4 ASRGGGIGQPQH
TRBJ2-1 TRBV6-2/TRBV6-3 ASSYSQRTKAYNEQF
TRBJ1-2 TRBV6-5 ASSGQYGYT
TRBJ1-5 TRBV19 ASSISRAYQPQH
TRBJ2-1 TRBV29-1 SVVTSASSYNEQF
TRBJ2-5 TRBV5-1 ASSLVGLETQY
TRBJ1-1 TRBV20-1 SARDRRAHLNPNTEAF
TRBJ2-2 TRBV6-2/TRBV6-3 ASSFRTGANTGELF
TRBJ1-1 TRBV12-3/TRBV12-4 ASSYQGGTEAF
TRBJ2-3 TRBV5-1 ASSLLTGTTDTQY
TRBJ2-4 TRBV4-3 ASSQEGMTGQIQY
TRBJ2-2 TRBV20-1 SAPRAPSGELF
TRBJ2-5 TRBV6-1 ASTRDLQETQY
TRBJ2-1 TRBV15 ATSRDVTSRPMSTSSYNEQF
TRBJ2-1 TRBV12-3/TRBV12-4 ASSLFQNEQF
TRBJ2-1 TRBV5-1 ASSLSVLAGIGNEQF
TRBJ2-2 TRBV20-1 SARDRIGLARGGELF
TRBJ2-1 TRBV5-1 ASSYVSNEQF
TRBJ1-5 TRBV18 ASSPGQSDNQPQH
TRBJ2-5 TRBV6-2/TRBV6-3 ASSSQGIQETQY
TRBJ1-6 TRBV6-1 ASSQTGTGDSPLH
TRBJ2-7 TRBV7-2 ASSLAEGSYEQY
TRBJ2-3 TRBV5-1 ASSLEQLPDTQY
TRBJ2-3 TRBV4-1 ASSQDGQASTDTQY
TRBJ1-1 TRBV29-1 SVGPQMATENTEAF
TRBJ2-7 TRBV11-2 ASSLSLVGRTSGYEQY
TRBJ2-5 TRBV27 ASSFIPLGQETQY
TRBJ2-3 TRBV7-2 ASSFRLAGGTDTQY
TRBJ2-5 TRBV7-2 ASSLMPGQQETQY